This T cell receptor beta chain was captured by sequencing in a study of blood T cell repertoires in COVID-19. The CDR3 has 16 amino acids. From germline, CDR1 is SGHRS and CDR2 YFSETQ. Unmatched junction bases numbered 4, after V lost 4 bases and J lost 1 base. The study recruited people aged roughly 18 to 89 years across 20 to 30 US areas. Original handling: The assay estimated nucleated cells by amplifying reference gene primers. Method: immunoSEQ multiplex PCR; TCRdb's copy keeps in-frame clones and lacks some. The V and J calls and clone size were taken over from that table, and D and trimming were inferred from the DNA. This sample carries approximately 210,000 clones, more than 70% of them seen once, and the ten largest clones take under 4.5%.

Input material: PBMCs or T cells enriched from blood (not recorded which). This chain joins TRBV5-1 and TRBJ2-3, with 12 positions matching TRBD2. This TCR came from a young man with acute COVID-19. For the CDR3, the DNA is TGCGCCAGCAGCACGAGACTAGCGGGGGGCACAGATACGCAGTATTTT. The encoded protein is CASSTRLAGGTDTQYF.